The present entry profiles one TCR beta chain with its context. Antigen: not known. Germline lookup yields CDR1 SNHLY and CDR2 FYNNEI. After removal of 2 bases from V and 8 bases from J, the junction contained 16 bases not matched to a gene. CDR3 length: 18 amino acids. This sample is part of a study of PD-L1 blockade in urothelial cancer. Notes on the study in general: Patients who had durable benefit saw their tumor-associated blood clones expand more at 3 weeks. Below-median blood TCR clonality before treatment forecast better survival.

A spike-in of synthetic TCR analog templates was added to each PCR. Assay used: immunoSEQ multiplex PCR; TCRdb lists only in-frame clones, some missing. The data hold about 32,000 clones, with around 86% observed a single time. Specimen: PBMCs, collected around atezolizumab (anti-PD-L1) treatment. This clonotype was obtained from a man aged 45-65 years with urothelial cancer. The rearrangement joins TRBV2 to TRBJ1-4; 8 nucleotides line up with TRBD1. The CDR3 bases are TGTGCCAGCAGTGAAAGAGGGACAGGCCGGGGACGGGGAGAAAAACTGTTTTTT. Translation: CASSERGTGRGRGEKLFF.